One T cell receptor beta chain is described in this entry. Assay: immunoSEQ multiplex PCR; the TCRdb copy retains only in-frame clones and omits some. The profile covers about 680,000 clones, with around 90% appearing a single time and roughly 1.5% taken by the ten largest. Treatment defined: some 19 received Ad26.COV2.S at low or high dose, single or two shots; roughly 5 received placebo; per-sample allocation not given. The samples were gathered on day 63 after the first injection of vaccine or placebo. The sample originates from a study of Ad26.COV2.S vaccination and SARS-CoV-2 variants. Trimming took 6 bases from V and 5 from J, leaving 10 bases between them. This CDR3 is built from 12 residues.

The TCR sequence derives from a person aged 18-60 years who received the Ad26.COV2.S COVID-19 vaccine or a placebo. J is TRBJ2-5 and V is TRBV12-3 or TRBV12-4; D unclear. The starting material was peripheral blood, obtained in a trial of Ad26.COV2.S vaccine versus placebo. The CDR3 region is CASRKGDETQYF. DNA of the CDR3: TGTGCCAGCAGAAAAGGAGACGAGACCCAGTACTTC.